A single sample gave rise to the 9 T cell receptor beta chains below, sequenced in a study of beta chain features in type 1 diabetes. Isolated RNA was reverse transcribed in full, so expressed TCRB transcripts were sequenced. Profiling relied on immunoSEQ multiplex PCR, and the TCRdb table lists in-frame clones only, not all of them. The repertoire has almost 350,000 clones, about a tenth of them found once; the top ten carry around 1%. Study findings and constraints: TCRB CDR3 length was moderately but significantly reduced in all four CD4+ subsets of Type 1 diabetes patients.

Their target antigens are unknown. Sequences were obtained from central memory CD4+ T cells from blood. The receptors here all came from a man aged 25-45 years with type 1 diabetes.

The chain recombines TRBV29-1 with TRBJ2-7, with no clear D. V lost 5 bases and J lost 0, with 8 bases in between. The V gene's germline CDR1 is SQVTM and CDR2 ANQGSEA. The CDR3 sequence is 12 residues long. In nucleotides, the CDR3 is TGCAGCGTTACACAGCACTCCTACGAGCAGTACTTC. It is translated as CSVTQHSYEQYF.

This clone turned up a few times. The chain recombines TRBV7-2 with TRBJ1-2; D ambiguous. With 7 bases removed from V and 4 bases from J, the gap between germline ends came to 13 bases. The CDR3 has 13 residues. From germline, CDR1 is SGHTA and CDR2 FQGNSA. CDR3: CASKNEAAYGYTF. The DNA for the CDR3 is TGTGCCAGCAAAAACGAAGCGGCCTATGGCTACACCTTC.

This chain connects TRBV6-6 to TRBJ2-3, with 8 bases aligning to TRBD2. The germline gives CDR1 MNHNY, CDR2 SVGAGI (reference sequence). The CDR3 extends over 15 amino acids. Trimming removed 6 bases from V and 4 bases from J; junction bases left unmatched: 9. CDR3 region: CASSHPGGPADTQYF. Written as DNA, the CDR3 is TGTGCCAGCAGCCACCCGGGGGGGCCAGCAGATACGCAGTATTTT.

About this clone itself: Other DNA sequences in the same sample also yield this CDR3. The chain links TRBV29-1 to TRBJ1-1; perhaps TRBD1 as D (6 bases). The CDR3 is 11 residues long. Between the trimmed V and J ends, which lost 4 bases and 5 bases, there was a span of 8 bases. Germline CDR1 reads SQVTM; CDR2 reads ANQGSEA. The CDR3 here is CSVAGVTEAFF. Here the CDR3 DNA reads TGCAGCGTTGCAGGGGTTACTGAAGCTTTCTTT.

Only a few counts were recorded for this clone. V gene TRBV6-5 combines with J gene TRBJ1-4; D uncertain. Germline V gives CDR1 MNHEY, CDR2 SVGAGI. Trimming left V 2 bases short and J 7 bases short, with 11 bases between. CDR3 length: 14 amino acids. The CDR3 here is CASSYESMGEKLFF. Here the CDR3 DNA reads TGTGCCAGCAGTTACGAATCTATGGGTGAAAAACTGTTTTTT.

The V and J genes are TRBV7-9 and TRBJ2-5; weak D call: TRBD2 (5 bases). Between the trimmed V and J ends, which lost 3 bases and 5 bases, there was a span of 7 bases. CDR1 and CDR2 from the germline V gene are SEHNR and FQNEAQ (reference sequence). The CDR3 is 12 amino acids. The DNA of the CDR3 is TGTGCCAGCAGCTTTTTAGCGGAGACCCAGTACTTC. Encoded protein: CASSFLAETQYF.

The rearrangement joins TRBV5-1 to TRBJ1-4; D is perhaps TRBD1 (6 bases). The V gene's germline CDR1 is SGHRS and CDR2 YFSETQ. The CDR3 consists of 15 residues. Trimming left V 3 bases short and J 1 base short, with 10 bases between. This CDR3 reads CASSWKGGTNEKLFF. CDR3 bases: TGCGCCAGCAGCTGGAAGGGGGGAACTAATGAAAAACTGTTTTTT.

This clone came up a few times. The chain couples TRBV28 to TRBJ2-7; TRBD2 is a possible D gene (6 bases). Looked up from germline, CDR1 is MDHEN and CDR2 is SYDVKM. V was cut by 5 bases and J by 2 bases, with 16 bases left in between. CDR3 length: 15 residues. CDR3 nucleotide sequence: TGTGCCAGCAGTGGGTGGGGCAGGGAGGCCTACGAGCAGTACTTC. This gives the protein CASSGWGREAYEQYF.

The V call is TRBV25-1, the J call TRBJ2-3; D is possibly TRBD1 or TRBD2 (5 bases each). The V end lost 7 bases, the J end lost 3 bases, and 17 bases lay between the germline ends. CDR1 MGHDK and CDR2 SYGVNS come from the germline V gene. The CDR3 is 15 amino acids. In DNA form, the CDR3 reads TGTGCCAGCACCCCCGAGGGGAAGGGGACAGATACGCAGTATTTT. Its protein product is CASTPEGKGTDTQYF.